This entry lists 26 T cell receptor beta chains sequenced from one sample in a study of T cell repertoires in cytomegalovirus infection. No antigens are known for them. One entry per CDR3 protein results from TCRdb running MiXCR on the reads. The table has 800,000 to 950,000 distinct CDR3 sequences, over 25% seen once; the top ten hold roughly an eighth. The material sequenced was cultured CD8+ T cells from PBMCs, taken from culture after CMV antigen stimulation. Receptors were obtained from a human donor in good health (CMV status not recorded). Some clones in this sample may be carry-over from other donors' samples.

This clonotype has a count of ten or more. V and J are TRBV7-2 and TRBJ2-3, with D maybe TRBD1 (5 bases). Trimming took off 5 bases at V and 8 bases at J, with 11 bases between the two ends. The germline gives CDR1 SGHTA, CDR2 FQGNSA. This CDR3 is built from 12 residues. In DNA form, the CDR3 reads TGTGCCAGCAGCACCCAGCAGGGTACGCAGTATTTT. This translates into CASSTQQGTQYF.

The sample holds a few counts of this clonotype. The chain couples TRBV7-9 to TRBJ1-1; D is undetermined. Germline CDR1 reads SEHNR; CDR2 reads FQNEAQ (reference sequence). The CDR3 covers 14 residues. V lost 1 base and J 6 bases, leaving 12 bases between the germline ends. This chain's CDR3 is CASSLVLSEAEAFF. DNA of the CDR3: TGTGCCAGCAGCTTAGTGCTCAGCGAAGCTGAAGCTTTCTTT.

V is TRBV20-1 and J is TRBJ1-5; no definite D call. The CDR3 is 16 amino acids. Germline CDR1 reads DFQATT; CDR2 reads SNEGSKA (reference sequence). The V end lost 0 bases, the J end lost 0 bases, and 12 bases lay between the germline ends. The CDR3, as DNA: TGCAGTGCTAGAGATTGGGCAGTTGATAGCAATCAGCCCCAGCATTTT. Its translation is CSARDWAVDSNQPQHF.

This clonotype appeared a few times. V and J are TRBV7-2 and TRBJ2-1, with 9 bases fitting TRBD2. Germline V gene sequence: CDR1 SGHTA, CDR2 FQGNSA. Trimming cost V 5 bases and J 0 bases; bases outside gene matches: 14. This CDR3 is built from 19 residues. The DNA of the CDR3 is TGTGCCAGCAGCCTCCGGGGAGCGGGGGGTCCGAGCTCCTACAATGAGCAGTTCTTC. Residues: CASSLRGAGGPSSYNEQFF.

The V gene is TRBV5-5, the J gene TRBJ1-5; the D is unclear. The CDR3 extends over 15 amino acids. CDR1 is SGHKS and CDR2 is YYEKEE in the germline V gene (reference sequence). The V gene lost 4 bases and the J gene lost 4 bases, with 15 bases spanning the gap. CDR3 coding DNA: TGTGCCAGCAGCCCTTTCGGTCAGGCAAATCAGCCCCAGCATTTT. It encodes CASSPFGQANQPQHF.

This clonotype was seen at least ten times. This rearrangement joins TRBV7-2 to TRBJ1-2, with a possible D match to TRBD1 (6 bases). CDR1 is SGHTA, CDR2 FQGNSA, per germline. The V and J ends lost 4 bases and 6 bases respectively, with 12 bases between them. This CDR3 has 13 amino acids. The CDR3 loop is CASSYKGGDGYTF. The CDR3 region has the DNA TGTGCCAGCAGCTATAAGGGGGGCGATGGCTACACCTTC. The full variable domain, rest sourced from reference TRBV7-2 and TRBJ1-2, is GAGVSQSPSNKVTEKGKDVELRCDPISGHTALYWYRQSLGQGLEFLIYFQGNSAPDKSGLPSDRFSAERTGGSVSTLTIQRTQQEDSAVYLCASSYKGGDGYTFGSGTRLTVV.

The chain joins TRBV6-5 to TRBJ1-2, with unresolved D. This CDR3 comprises 11 residues. Trimming stripped 7 bases from V and 7 bases from J, with 10 bases between. Per germline, CDR1 MNHEY and CDR2 SVGAGI. The CDR3: CASMWRFGYTF. The CDR3 DNA follows: TGTGCCAGCATGTGGAGGTTTGGCTACACCTTC.

Concerning this clonotype: At one end, the junction sequence differs from germline, possibly due to a read error. The chain couples TRBV6-8 to TRBJ2-5, with a tentative D call TRBD1 (6 bases). The CDR3 consists of 17 residues. In germline, CDR1 is MNHGY, CDR2 SAAAGT. This chain's CDR3 is CASSYEGVDLPQEPQYF. DNA of the CDR3: TGTGCCAGCAGTTACGAGGGGGTGGACCTACCCCAAGAGCCCCAGTACTTC.

The chain carries TRBV10-3 and TRBJ1-1; D is unresolved. Germline lookup yields CDR1 ENHRY and CDR2 SYGVKD. V was shortened by 2 bases and J by 6 bases, with 7 bases between the two germline ends. This CDR3 region has 12 residues. CDR3 loop: CAISEKLAEAFF. CDR3 nucleotides: TGTGCCATCAGTGAGAAATTGGCTGAAGCTTTCTTT.

This chain connects TRBV12-3 or TRBV12-4 to TRBJ2-7; D tentatively fits TRBD1 or TRBD2 (6 bases each). Trimming took off 3 bases at V and 3 bases at J, with 12 bases between the two ends. The CDR3 runs 14 residues. In DNA, the CDR3 is TGTGCCAGCAGTTTTGGGGGGCCGGACTACGAGCAGTACGTC. This gives the protein CASSFGGPDYEQYV.

This clonotype was detected only a few times. The CDR3 DNA reads as TGTGCCAGCAGCGGGACTAGCGGGGGCCCCTACTACAATGAGCAGTTCTTC. Amino acid sequence: CASSGTSGGPYYNEQFF. The V call is TRBV11-2, the J call TRBJ2-1; 14 bases are shared with TRBD2. The V and J ends lost 5 bases and 3 bases, in that order; junction bases with no gene match: 6. The germline V gene has CDR1 SGHAT and CDR2 FQNNGV. The CDR3 loop spans 17 amino acids.

There are many counts of this clonotype. This rearrangement joins TRBV7-2 to TRBJ2-3, with 8 bases lining up with TRBD2. Trimming cost V 1 base and J 1 base; bases outside gene matches: 16. Germline CDR1 reads SGHTA; CDR2 reads FQGNSA. This CDR3 has 20 residues. CDR3 region: CASSLGVAGNPRFGTDTQYF. Written as DNA, the CDR3 is TGTGCCAGCAGCTTAGGTGTAGCGGGGAACCCGAGGTTTGGCACAGATACGCAGTATTTT. The entire variable domain, with the rest obtained from reference TRBV7-2 and TRBJ2-3, is as follows: GAGVSQSPSNKVTEKGKDVELRCDPISGHTALYWYRQSLGQGLEFLIYFQGNSAPDKSGLPSDRFSAERTGGSVSTLTIQRTQQEDSAVYLCASSLGVAGNPRFGTDTQYFGPGTRLTVL.

This clonotype was seen ten or more times. The CDR3 loop is CASSGGGAFF. In nucleotides, the CDR3 is TGTGCCAGCAGTGGGGGAGGGGCTTTCTTT. The chain has TRBV12-3 or TRBV12-4 and TRBJ1-1; maybe TRBD1 (5 bases). Trimming cost V 5 bases and J 11 bases, with 9 bases left between them. The CDR3 covers 10 residues.

About this clonotype: Since a much larger clone is just one base distant, this may be a read error. The rearrangement joins TRBV7-9 to TRBJ2-5; D remains ambiguous. The CDR3 sequence is 13 residues long. In germline, CDR1 is SEHNR, CDR2 FQNEAQ (reference sequence). The CDR3 here is CANSLVYQETQYF. Written as DNA, the CDR3 is TGTGCCAACAGCCTGGTGTACCAAGAGACCCAGTACTTC.

About this clonotype: A much larger clone lies one base from this, so it may be a read error. The chain joins TRBV7-9 to TRBJ2-4; 12 nucleotides agree with TRBD1. The V gene's germline CDR1 is SEHNR and CDR2 FQNEAQ (reference sequence). The length of the CDR3 is 16 residues. V shed 4 bases, J shed 5 bases, and the junction held 6 bases outside the gene matches. CDR3 loop: CASSSSGQGAENIQYF. CDR3 in DNA: TGTGCCAGCAGCTCGTCGGGACAGGGGGCTGAAAACATTCAGTACTTC. Together with reference TRBV7-9 and TRBJ2-4, the CDR3 gives the full variable domain: DTGVSQNPRHKITKRGQNVTFRCDPISEHNRLYWYRQTLGQGPEFLTYFQNEAQLEKSRLLSDRFSAERPKGSFSTLEIQRTEQGDSAMYLCASSSSGQGAENIQYFGAGTRLSVL.

This clonotype occurred a few times. The V call is TRBV20-1, the J call TRBJ1-2; TRBD1 aligns across 7 bases. V gave up 2 bases and J gave up 0 bases; unmatched junction bases: 3. The CDR3 has 14 amino acids. Germline CDR1 and CDR2: DFQATT and SNEGSKA (reference sequence). The CDR3 region has the DNA TGCAGTGCTAGAATGACAGGGCCTAACTATGGCTACACCTTC. Translated, it gives CSARMTGPNYGYTF.

The chain combines TRBV29-1 with TRBJ1-3; D call uncertain. The CDR3 is made up of 11 amino acids. V lost 4 bases and J 4 bases, leaving 5 bases between the germline ends. Germline V gene lookup returns CDR1 SQVTM and CDR2 ANQGSEA. This CDR3 is CSVGEGNTIYF. CDR3 sequence (DNA): TGCAGCGTTGGCGAAGGAAACACCATATATTTT.

This clonotype came up a few times. In nucleotides, the CDR3 is TGTGCCAGTACCCCACAGGGCGAACTCTATGGCTACACCTTC. Translating gives CASTPQGELYGYTF. The J gene is TRBJ1-2, the V gene TRBV19, with a tentative D call TRBD1 (6 bases). The CDR3 is 14 amino acids. CDR1 and CDR2 (germline): LNHDA, SQIVND (reference sequence). With 7 bases removed from V and 4 bases from J, the gap between germline ends came to 16 bases.

The genes are TRBV11-2 and TRBJ2-7; D remains unclear. The CDR3 extends over 13 amino acids. CDR1 is SGHAT, CDR2 FQNNGV, per germline. V was shortened by 5 bases and J by 3 bases, with 11 bases between the two germline ends. CDR3 sequence: CASSPGEVYEQYF. The CDR3 coding sequence is TGTGCCAGCAGCCCTGGCGAGGTCTACGAGCAGTACTTC. The whole variable domain, remainder taken from reference TRBV11-2 and TRBJ2-7, is EAGVAQSPRYKIIEKRQSVAFWCNPISGHATLYWYQQILGQGPKLLIQFQNNGVVDDSQLPKDRFSAERLKGVDSTLKIQPAKLEDSAVYLCASSPGEVYEQYFGPGTRLTVT.

Concerning this clonotype: Germline and junction disagree at one end, which may indicate a read error. The rearrangement uses TRBV7-8 and TRBJ2-1, with 7 bases fitting TRBD2. This CDR3 has 14 residues. Per the germline V gene, CDR1 is SGHVS and CDR2 is FQNEAQ. CDR3 in amino acids: CASSLAGGFHEQFF. The CDR3 DNA sequence: TGTGCCAGCAGCCTAGCCGGGGGGTTCCATGAGCAGTTCTTC.

For this clonotype: The junction differs from germline at one of its ends, possibly a read error. The genes are TRBV7-2 and TRBJ2-2; D gene ambiguous. Germline assignment: CDR1 SGHTA and CDR2 FQGNSA. CDR3 length: 12 residues. The CDR3 DNA reads TGTGTCAGCAGCTTGTTAACCGGGGAGCTGTTTTTT. This encodes CVSSLLTGELFF.

This clonotype was recorded only once. This chain connects TRBV4-3 to TRBJ2-1; D uncertain. The V gene's germline CDR1 is LGHNA and CDR2 YSLEER. V lost 0 bases and J lost 7, with 16 bases in between. This CDR3 comprises 16 residues. In DNA form, the CDR3 reads TGCGCCAGCAGCCAAGATCTCGGCAGATTAGGGAATGAGCAGTTCTTC. It specifies CASSQDLGRLGNEQFF.

The chain has TRBV6-2 or TRBV6-3 and TRBJ2-3; D not resolved. The CDR3 is 16 residues long. V was cut by 3 bases and J by 0 bases, with 13 bases left in between. Germline assignment: CDR1 MNHEY and CDR2 SVGEGT. The CDR3 sequence is CASSYTATTSTDTQYF. Here the CDR3 DNA reads TGTGCCAGCAGTTATACCGCAACGACTAGCACAGATACGCAGTATTTT.

This clonotype was observed at least ten times. The chain combines TRBV5-1 with TRBJ1-2, with D possibly TRBD1 on 6 matching bases. Looked up from germline, CDR1 is SGHRS and CDR2 is YFSETQ. The germline V and J ends were trimmed by 3 bases and 4 bases, with 10 bases remaining between them. The CDR3 runs 13 residues. The CDR3 sequence: CASSSGHSYGYTF. The DNA for the CDR3 is TGCGCCAGCAGCTCGGGACACAGCTATGGCTACACCTTC.

The V gene is TRBV28, the J gene TRBJ1-2; D unclear. Germline V gives CDR1 MDHEN, CDR2 SYDVKM. Trimming shortened V by 2 bases and J by 2 bases, and 12 bases separated the two germline ends. This CDR3 spans 15 amino acids. The CDR3, as DNA: TGTGCCAGCAGTTTAGGCTCGGGATCCAACTATGGCTACACCTTC. Translation gives CASSLGSGSNYGYTF.

For this clonotype: This may arise from a read error, as a much more abundant clone is one base away. V gene TRBV7-2 combines with J gene TRBJ2-1; D is undetermined. This CDR3 region has 13 residues. Germline V gene lookup returns CDR1 SGHTA and CDR2 FQGNSA. V was shortened by 1 base and J by 8 bases, with 9 bases between the two germline ends. CDR3 residues: CASSLESEYEQFF. The CDR3 DNA reads as TGTGCCAGCAGCTTAGAGTCGGAATATGAGCAGTTCTTC.